The 20 T cell receptor beta chains presented below share a single source sample, sequenced in a study of blood T cell repertoires in COVID-19. Profiled with immunoSEQ multiplex PCR; TCRdb holds only in-frame clones, not every one. The table has about 280,000 clones, about 85% seen once; the top ten hold about 2.5%. Sequencing was performed on PBMCs or T cells enriched from blood (not recorded which). These receptor sequences come from a woman aged 50 to 60 who had recovered from COVID-19.

The gene calls are TRBV27 and TRBJ2-1; TRBD2 might be the D (5 bases). Germline CDR1 MNHEY, CDR2 SMNVEV (reference sequence). There are 12 residues in the CDR3. The ends were cut back, 3 bases at V and 8 bases at J, with 8 bases in the middle. The CDR3 DNA follows: TGTGCCAGCAGTTTCGGGGTCGATGAGCAGTTCTTC. This codes for CASSFGVDEQFF.

This chain uses TRBV24-1 with TRBJ1-5, with TRBD1 as a possible D gene (6 bases). This CDR3 region has 14 residues. Germline CDR1 reads KGHDR; CDR2 reads SFDVKD. Trimming removed 8 bases at V and 6 bases at J, with 16 bases between. The CDR3 DNA sequence: TGTGCCACCACCGACAGGTCAATCATTCAGCCCCAGCATTTT. Translated: CATTDRSIIQPQHF.

The chain couples TRBV28 to TRBJ2-2; TRBD1 matches at 7 bases. Germline CDR1 MDHEN, CDR2 SYDVKM. Unmatched junction bases numbered 6, after V lost 7 bases and J lost 4 bases. This CDR3 comprises 14 residues. The CDR3 is CASIQGSRTGELFF. DNA of the CDR3: TGTGCCAGCATACAGGGGTCGCGCACCGGGGAGCTGTTTTTT.

The CDR3 DNA sequence: TGTGCCTGGGACCAGGGGGGCAATCAGCCCCAGCATTTT. Translation: CAWDQGGNQPQHF. The gene calls are TRBV30 and TRBJ1-5, with 7 bases matching TRBD1. The CDR3 totals 13 residues. V was pared by 5 bases and J by 2 bases, with 3 bases of the junction left unmatched. Germline values: CDR1 GTSNPN, CDR2 SVGIG (reference sequence).

This clone was counted once. In nucleotides, the CDR3 is TGTGCCAGCAGTTACCGGGCAGGGGGCGAAGCTGAAGCTTTCTTT. As protein: CASSYRAGGEAEAFF. The chain carries TRBV6-2 or TRBV6-3 and TRBJ1-1; 8 bases align to TRBD1. Germline CDR1 is MNHEY and CDR2 is SVGEGT. J gave up 6 bases and V 2 bases, and 8 bases lay outside the gene matches. The CDR3 has 15 amino acids.

This clone occurred once. The rearrangement uses TRBV5-5 and TRBJ1-5, with 9 bases identical to TRBD1. CDR3 length: 16 amino acids. Germline trimming cut 1 base from V and 11 bases from J; bases unmatched to any gene: 13. Germline V lookup: CDR1 SGHKS, CDR2 YYEKEE (reference sequence). Written as DNA, the CDR3 is TGTGCCAGCAGCTTGATTGGCGGGACAGGGCTATCTTCCCAGCATTTT. Protein product: CASSLIGGTGLSSQHF.

The chain uses TRBV9 and TRBJ1-4, with D tentatively TRBD1 (5 bases). V lost 2 bases and J 2 bases, leaving 10 bases between the germline ends. Per germline, CDR1 SGDLS and CDR2 YYNGEE. This CDR3 contains 15 residues. CDR3 sequence: CASSVRGNTNEKLFF. As DNA, the CDR3 is TGTGCCAGCAGCGTCCGGGGGAACACTAATGAAAAACTGTTTTTT. Looking up the rest from reference TRBV9 and TRBJ1-4 gives the full variable domain: DSGVTQTPKHLITATGQRVTLRCSPRSGDLSVYWYQQSLDQGLQFLIQYYNGEERAKGNILERFSAQQFPDLHSELNLSSLELGDSALYFCASSVRGNTNEKLFFGSGTQLSVL.

This chain connects TRBV5-1 to TRBJ2-5; TRBD2 aligns across 9 bases. The CDR3 spans 17 residues. The germline CDR1 and CDR2 sequences are SGHRS and YFSETQ. The J segment lost 4 bases and the V segment lost 5 bases, leaving 15 bases of the junction unmatched. The CDR3 DNA follows: TGCGCCAGCAGTTATACGGGGGCTAGCGGGGAGGGAGAGACCCAGTACTTC. It specifies CASSYTGASGEGETQYF.

The V and J genes are TRBV20-1 and TRBJ1-1; D unresolved. Trimming took 6 bases from V and 6 from J, leaving 11 bases between them. Germline assignment: CDR1 DFQATT and CDR2 SNEGSKA (reference sequence). The CDR3 totals 11 residues. The CDR3: CSARSPAEAFF. The DNA for the CDR3 is TGCAGTGCCCGGAGCCCAGCTGAAGCTTTCTTT.

This clone was seen only a few times. The rearrangement uses TRBV19 and TRBJ1-3; no clear D. The CDR3 totals 13 residues. Deletions cut 7 bases from V and 5 bases from J, with 12 bases between. CDR1 and CDR2 (germline): LNHDA, SQIVND (reference sequence). CDR3 bases: TGTGCCAGTATGCCAAGAGGGCGAAACACCATATATTTT. The encoded protein is CASMPRGRNTIYF.

This clone was observed a handful of times. The rearrangement joins TRBV2 to TRBJ1-2, with 8 nucleotides matching TRBD1. Germline V gene data show CDR1 as SNHLY and CDR2 as FYNNEI. The V segment lost 8 bases and the J segment 8 bases; nucleotides outside the gene matches: 10. The CDR3 contains 13 residues. The CDR3 region is CASLRTGHGGYTF. CDR3 sequence (DNA): TGTGCCAGCTTGAGGACAGGGCATGGGGGCTACACCTTC.

This chain joins TRBV5-6 and TRBJ1-2; a weak D match, TRBD1 (6 bases). This CDR3 has 15 amino acids. Germline CDR1 reads SGHDT; CDR2 reads YYEEEE. Trimming cost V 3 bases and J 8 bases, with 20 bases left between them. CDR3 region: CASSWGAETGPGYTF. The CDR3, as DNA: TGTGCCAGCAGCTGGGGCGCAGAGACAGGACCAGGCTACACCTTC.

The gene calls are TRBV10-1 and TRBJ2-5; no clear D. Trimming left V 4 bases short and J 2 bases short, with 11 bases between. The CDR3 sequence is 14 residues long. Germline-derived CDR1 and CDR2 are WNHNN and SYGVQD (reference sequence). The CDR3 sequence: CASSAAFDQETQYF. The CDR3 DNA sequence: TGCGCCAGCAGTGCAGCGTTCGATCAAGAGACCCAGTACTTC.

The chain combines TRBV7-2 with TRBJ2-7, with 8 bases identical to TRBD1. The junction had 5 bases not matched to a gene; V was cut back by 5 bases and J by 2 bases. The CDR3 is 14 residues long. Germline-derived CDR1 and CDR2 are SGHTA and FQGNSA. CDR3 nucleotide sequence: TGTGCCAGCAGCGAGGGGACAGGTCCCTACGAGCAGTACTTC. As protein: CASSEGTGPYEQYF.

V is TRBV19 and J is TRBJ1-2, with 8 bases matching TRBD1. The germline V gene has CDR1 LNHDA and CDR2 SQIVND (reference sequence). The V gene end was trimmed by 4 bases and the J gene end by 5 bases; junction bases not matched to a gene: 6. The CDR3 consists of 14 residues. The CDR3 DNA reads as TGTGCCAGTAGTACTCGACAGGGGATTTATGGCTACACCTTC. It yields the protein CASSTRQGIYGYTF.

The chain uses TRBV6-5 and TRBJ1-4, with 7 nucleotides matching TRBD1. Germline V gives CDR1 MNHEY, CDR2 SVGAGI. The CDR3 is made up of 14 amino acids. V lost 6 bases, J lost 3 bases, and 4 bases stayed unmatched. This chain's CDR3 is CASRSGQSNEKLFF. CDR3 bases: TGTGCCAGCAGGTCGGGACAGTCTAATGAAAAACTGTTTTTT.

This clone was recorded only once. The chain combines TRBV4-1 with TRBJ2-7; maybe TRBD2 (6 bases). V was clipped by 1 base and J by 7 bases, with 17 bases between them. CDR1 MGHRA and CDR2 YSYEKL come from the germline V gene. The CDR3 has 15 residues. This CDR3 is CASSQARHLGGEQYF. CDR3 coding DNA: TGCGCCAGCAGCCAAGCTAGACACCTCGGGGGAGAGCAGTACTTC.

The J gene is TRBJ1-5, the V gene TRBV5-6; 9 nucleotides agree with TRBD1. V shed 2 bases and J 7 bases; nucleotides not matched to a gene: 7. The V gene's germline CDR1 is SGHDT and CDR2 YYEEEE. The CDR3 has 15 amino acids. CDR3 coding DNA: TGTGCCAGCAGCTTTGGACAGGGGAGGTTCCAGCCCCAGCATTTT. It is translated as CASSFGQGRFQPQHF.

This chain links TRBV27 with TRBJ1-1; D is unclear. Germline V lookup: CDR1 MNHEY, CDR2 SMNVEV (reference sequence). The ends were cut back, 8 bases at V and 3 bases at J, with 7 bases in the middle. The CDR3 has 11 residues. The DNA of the CDR3 is TGTGCCAGCGGGAGGGACACTGAAGCTTTCTTT. It codes for CASGRDTEAFF.

V is TRBV4-2 and J is TRBJ2-7; TRBD1 agrees at 8 bases. Trimming cost V 2 bases and J 7 bases; bases outside gene matches: 4. Germline-derived CDR1 and CDR2 are LGHNA and YNFKEQ. The CDR3 has 13 residues. CDR3 protein: CASSQTGGWEQYF. The CDR3 nucleotides read TGTGCCAGCAGCCAAACAGGGGGGTGGGAGCAGTACTTC.